This TCR beta chain is from a study of blood T cell repertoires in COVID-19. Profiled with immunoSEQ multiplex PCR; TCRdb holds only in-frame clones, not every one. The sample shows some 270,000 clones, around 90% of them seen only once. The germline CDR1 and CDR2 sequences are MNHNS and SASEGT. V was pared by 6 bases and J by 6 bases, with 11 bases between. This CDR3 region has 12 residues. Cohort 3 recovered donors had two negative PCRs, clearance, or symptom resolution. Input material: PBMCs or T cells enriched from blood (not recorded which). The chain combines TRBV6-1 with TRBJ1-2, with D unclear. The TCR was taken from a woman in her 40s who had recovered from COVID-19. The CDR3 sequence is CASSPSRDGYTF. DNA of the CDR3: TGTGCCAGCAGCCCAAGTCGGGATGGCTACACCTTC.